These T cell receptor beta chains were read from a single sample in a study of T-cell reconstitution after alpha-beta-depleted transplantation in children. One entry per CDR3 protein results from TCRdb running MiXCR on the PCR reads. Of about 420,000 distinct CDR3 sequences listed, 15% to 20% were seen once; the top ten hold about 32%. Sequenced material: PBMCs, mostly from graft donor cells, taken 360 days after TCRalphabeta/CD19-depleted stem cell transplant. The receptors here all came from a boy less than two years old who had a stem cell transplant for Wiskott-Aldrich syndrome, so the T cells may come from the graft donor. The CDR3 runs from the conserved cysteine through the conserved F or W. The order of the fields is clone size, D gene, J gene, V gene, CDR3 protein, CDR3 DNA. D genes are given only for firm matches. Some rows mark clone size as missing; the rest say once, few, many or name a class of expanded clone.

size: few
D: .
J: TRBJ2-7
V: TRBV2
CDR3: CASSNRAWGNTYEQYF
DNA: TGTGCCAGCAGTAACCGAGCGTGGGGGAATACCTACGAGCAGTACTTC

size: few
D: TRBD1
J: TRBJ1-1
V: TRBV2
CDR3: CASSETGVPSEAFF
DNA: TGTGCCAGCAGTGAAACAGGGGTCCCCTCTGAAGCTTTCTTT

size: few
D: TRBD1
J: TRBJ2-4
V: TRBV10-3
CDR3: CAIRGQSQNIQYF
DNA: TGTGCCATCAGGGGACAGTCCCAAAACATTCAGTACTTC

size: few
D: .
J: TRBJ2-5
V: TRBV4-1
CDR3: CASSQDYLYQETQYF
DNA: TGCGCCAGCAGCCAAGACTACCTGTACCAAGAGACCCAGTACTTC

size: few
D: .
J: TRBJ2-7
V: TRBV7-9
CDR3: CASSLVLGRTYEQYF
DNA: TGTGCCAGCAGCTTAGTATTGGGCAGGACCTACGAGCAGTACTTC

size: .
D: .
J: TRBJ2-5
V: TRBV7-2
CDR3: CASSLIRGVLETQYF
DNA: TGTGCCAGCAGCTTAATCCGAGGGGTACTAGAGACCCAGTACTTC

size: .
D: .
J: TRBJ2-7
V: TRBV21-1
CDR3: CASSKISGGGYEQYF
DNA: TGTGCCAGCAGCAAAATTTCCGGAGGGGGCTACGAGCAGTACTTC

size: .
D: TRBD2
J: TRBJ2-2
V: TRBV24-1
CDR3: CATSDQRTSGYTGELFF
DNA: TGTGCCACCAGTGATCAAAGGACTAGCGGCTACACCGGGGAGCTGTTTTTT

size: .
D: TRBD1
J: TRBJ2-7
V: TRBV12-3/TRBV12-4
CDR3: CASSPAGGIDYEQYF
DNA: TGTGCCAGCAGTCCAGCAGGGGGTATCGACTACGAGCAGTACTTC

size: few
D: .
J: TRBJ2-7
V: TRBV5-1
CDR3: CASSFGQRLGEQYF
DNA: TGCGCCAGCAGCTTCGGGCAGCGTCTCGGCGAGCAGTACTTC

size: many
D: TRBD1
J: TRBJ1-1
V: TRBV5-1
CDR3: CASSWNRGSNAVNTEAFF
DNA: TGCGCCAGCAGCTGGAACAGGGGAAGCAATGCTGTGAACACTGAAGCTTTCTTT

size: few
D: .
J: TRBJ2-2
V: TRBV2
CDR3: CASRAWGRAGPNTGELFF
DNA: TGTGCCAGCAGGGCGTGGGGCCGGGCGGGCCCGAACACCGGGGAGCTGTTTTTT

size: .
D: .
J: TRBJ1-1
V: TRBV5-1
CDR3: CASRNIQGSGRLRLSNTEAFF
DNA: TGCGCCAGCAGAAACATACAGGGTTCAGGCCGCCTTCGACTTTCGAACACTGAAGCTTTCTTT

size: few
D: .
J: TRBJ2-7
V: TRBV7-2
CDR3: CASSLSGRESDEQYF
DNA: TGTGCCAGCAGCTTATCGGGCAGGGAGTCAGACGAGCAGTACTTC